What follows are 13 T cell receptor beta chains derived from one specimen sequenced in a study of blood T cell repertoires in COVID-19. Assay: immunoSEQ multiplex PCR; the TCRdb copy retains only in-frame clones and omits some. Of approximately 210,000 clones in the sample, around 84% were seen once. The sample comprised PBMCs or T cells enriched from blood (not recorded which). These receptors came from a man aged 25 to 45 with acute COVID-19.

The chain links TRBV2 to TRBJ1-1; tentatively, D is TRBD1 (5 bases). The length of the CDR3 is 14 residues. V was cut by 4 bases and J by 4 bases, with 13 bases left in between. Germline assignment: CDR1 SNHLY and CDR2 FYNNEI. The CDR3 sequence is CASSASIRGTEAFF. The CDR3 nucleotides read TGTGCCAGCAGTGCCTCCATTAGGGGCACTGAAGCTTTCTTT.

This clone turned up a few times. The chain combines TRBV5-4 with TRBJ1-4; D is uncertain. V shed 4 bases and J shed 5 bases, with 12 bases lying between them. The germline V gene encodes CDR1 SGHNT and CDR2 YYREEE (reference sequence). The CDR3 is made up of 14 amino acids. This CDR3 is CASSRDGPNEKLFF. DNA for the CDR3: TGTGCCAGCAGCCGGGATGGGCCAAATGAAAAACTGTTTTTT.

CDR3 amino acids: CSASSTVNNEQFF. CDR3 nucleotide sequence: TGCAGTGCTAGTAGTACGGTCAACAATGAGCAGTTCTTC. The chain recombines TRBV20-1 with TRBJ2-1; D not resolved. The CDR3 runs to 13 residues. Trimming took 3 bases from V and 5 from J, leaving 11 bases between them. Germline lookup yields CDR1 DFQATT and CDR2 SNEGSKA (reference sequence).

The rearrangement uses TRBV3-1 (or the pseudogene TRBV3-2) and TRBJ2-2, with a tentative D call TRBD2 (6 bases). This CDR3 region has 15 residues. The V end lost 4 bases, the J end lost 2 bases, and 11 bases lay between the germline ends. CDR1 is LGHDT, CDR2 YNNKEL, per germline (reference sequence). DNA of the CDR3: TGTGCCAGCAGCCTGGGACTCCTTAACACCGGGGAGCTGTTTTTT. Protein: CASSLGLLNTGELFF.

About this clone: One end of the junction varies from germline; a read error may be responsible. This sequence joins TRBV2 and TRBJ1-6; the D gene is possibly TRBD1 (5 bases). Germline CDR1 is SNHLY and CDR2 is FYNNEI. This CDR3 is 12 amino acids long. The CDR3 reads CASSGTGSLLGF. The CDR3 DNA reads TGTGCCAGCTCCGGGACTGGGAGTCTCCTTGGCTTT. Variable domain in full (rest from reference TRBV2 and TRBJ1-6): EPEVTQTPSHQVTQMGQEVILRCVPISNHLYFYWYRQILGQKVEFLVSFYNNEISEKSEIFDDQFSVERPDGSNFTLKIRSTKLEDSAMYFCASSGTGSLLGFGNGTRLTVT.

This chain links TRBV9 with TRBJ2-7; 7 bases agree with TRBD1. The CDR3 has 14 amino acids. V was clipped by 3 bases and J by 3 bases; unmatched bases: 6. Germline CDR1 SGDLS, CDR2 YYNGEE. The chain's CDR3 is CASSARDSLYEQYF. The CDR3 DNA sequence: TGTGCCAGCAGCGCCCGGGACAGCCTCTACGAGCAGTACTTC.

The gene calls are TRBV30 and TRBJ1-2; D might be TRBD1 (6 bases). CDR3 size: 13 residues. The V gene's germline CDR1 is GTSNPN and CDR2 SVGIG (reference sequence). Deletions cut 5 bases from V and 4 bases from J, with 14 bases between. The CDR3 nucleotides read TGTGCCTGGGAGAGGGGGGGCAGCTATGGCTACACCTTC. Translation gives CAWERGGSYGYTF.

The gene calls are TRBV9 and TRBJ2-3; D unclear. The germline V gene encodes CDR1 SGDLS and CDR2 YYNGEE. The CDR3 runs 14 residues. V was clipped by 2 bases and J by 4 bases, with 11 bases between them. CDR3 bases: TGTGCCAGCAGCGTGAGGCTCCCCCCAGATACGCAGTATTTT. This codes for CASSVRLPPDTQYF.

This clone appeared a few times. Here the CDR3 DNA reads TGTGCCAGCAGGGCAGGGTGGACTGAAGCTTTCTTT. Its protein is CASRAGWTEAFF. The chain recombines TRBV6-5 with TRBJ1-1, with D maybe TRBD1 (5 bases). In germline, CDR1 is MNHEY, CDR2 SVGAGI. Trimming shortened V by 6 bases and J by 5 bases, and 10 bases separated the two germline ends. CDR3 length: 12 amino acids.

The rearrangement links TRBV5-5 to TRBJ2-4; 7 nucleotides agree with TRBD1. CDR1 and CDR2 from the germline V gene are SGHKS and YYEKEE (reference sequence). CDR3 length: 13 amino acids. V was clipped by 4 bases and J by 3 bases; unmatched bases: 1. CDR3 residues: CASSGTDKNIQYF. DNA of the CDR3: TGTGCCAGCAGCGGGACAGACAAAAACATTCAGTACTTC.

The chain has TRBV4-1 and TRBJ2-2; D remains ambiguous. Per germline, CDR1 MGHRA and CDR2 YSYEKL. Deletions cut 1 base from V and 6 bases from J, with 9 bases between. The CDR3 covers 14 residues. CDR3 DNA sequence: TGCGCCAGCAGCCAAGTCAACTCCCCCGGGGAGCTGTTTTTT. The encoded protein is CASSQVNSPGELFF.

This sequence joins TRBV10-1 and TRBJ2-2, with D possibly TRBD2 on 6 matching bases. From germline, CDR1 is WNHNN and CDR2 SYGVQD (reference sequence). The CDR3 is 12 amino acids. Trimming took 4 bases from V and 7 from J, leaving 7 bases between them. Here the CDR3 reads CASSGGGGELFF. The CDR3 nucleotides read TGCGCCAGCAGTGGGGGAGGCGGGGAGCTGTTTTTT.

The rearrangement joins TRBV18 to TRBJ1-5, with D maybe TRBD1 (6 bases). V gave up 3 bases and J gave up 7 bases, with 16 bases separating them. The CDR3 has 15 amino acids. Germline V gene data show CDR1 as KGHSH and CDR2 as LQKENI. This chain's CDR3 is CASSPVQGSGQPQHF. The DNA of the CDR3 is TGTGCCAGCTCACCCGTTCAGGGGTCTGGACAGCCCCAGCATTTT.